This T cell receptor beta chain was identified during a study of blood T cell repertoires in COVID-19. Germline V lookup: CDR1 MNHEY, CDR2 SVGEGT. Trimming removed 3 bases from V and 3 bases from J, with 15 bases in between. This CDR3 is 16 amino acids long. TCRdb's table, derived via immunoSEQ multiplex PCR, lists solely in-frame clones and lacks some. The sample includes roughly 98,000 clones, over 75% of them seen just once. This TCR was recovered from a human donor in a cohort sampled during active COVID-19. Source material: peripheral blood. The chain carries TRBV6-2 or TRBV6-3 and TRBJ1-5; weak D call: TRBD1 (6 bases). The CDR3 DNA sequence: TGTGCCAGCAGTTATAAACAGGGTAACCCCAATCAGCCCCAGCATTTT. Protein sequence: CASSYKQGNPNQPQHF.